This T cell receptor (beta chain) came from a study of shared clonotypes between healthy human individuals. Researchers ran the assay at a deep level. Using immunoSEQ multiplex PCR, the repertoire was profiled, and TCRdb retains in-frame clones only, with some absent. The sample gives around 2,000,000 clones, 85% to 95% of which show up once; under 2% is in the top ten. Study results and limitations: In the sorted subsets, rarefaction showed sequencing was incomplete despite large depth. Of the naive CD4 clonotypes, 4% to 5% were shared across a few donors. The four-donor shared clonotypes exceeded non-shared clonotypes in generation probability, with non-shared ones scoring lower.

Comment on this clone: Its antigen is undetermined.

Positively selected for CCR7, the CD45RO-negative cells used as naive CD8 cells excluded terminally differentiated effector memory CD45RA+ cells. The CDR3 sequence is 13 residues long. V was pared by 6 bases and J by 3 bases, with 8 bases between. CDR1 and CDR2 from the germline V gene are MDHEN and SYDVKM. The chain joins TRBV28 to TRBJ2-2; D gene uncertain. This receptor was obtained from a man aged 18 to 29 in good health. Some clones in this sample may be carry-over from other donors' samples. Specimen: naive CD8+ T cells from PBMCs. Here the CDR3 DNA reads TGTGCCAGCAGCGACTCTTACACCGGGGAGCTGTTTTTT. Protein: CASSDSYTGELFF.